This T cell receptor (beta chain) is from a study of regulatory T cells in long-lasting Graves disease. Regarding the study as a whole: New patients shared around 1,000 public clonotypes, and persistent patients shared more, with approximately 2,500.

Arm-PCR of CDR3 regions and iRepertoire HTBI primers were the basis on which TCR beta libraries were built. TCRdb reanalysed the multiplex PCR reads using MiXCR and keeps one entry per CDR3 protein. The table records 400,000 to 450,000 distinct CDR3 sequences, under 15% of them present only once. The time point here: newly diagnosed GD, antithyroid drugs for less than 3 months. The authors made the TCR library using RNA they extracted from PBMCs. Only one count was recorded for this clonotype. As yet, its antigen is unknown. The CDR3 contains 15 residues. Trimming shortened V by 0 bases and J by 4 bases, and 11 bases separated the two germline ends. These same records also appear under a second study, on T cells in Graves' hyperthyroidism and ophthalmopathy.

The sequence came from a woman aged 30 to 39 with Graves disease. The input for sequencing was peripheral blood mononuclear cells (PBMCs), taken at new diagnosis, from a patient treated with antithyroid drugs. The gene calls are TRBV12-3 or TRBV12-4 and TRBJ2-3; D remains ambiguous. The CDR3 nucleotides read TGTGCCAGCAGTTTAGCCTCAAGAGACGCAGATACGCAGTATTTT. This translates into CASSLASRDADTQYF.